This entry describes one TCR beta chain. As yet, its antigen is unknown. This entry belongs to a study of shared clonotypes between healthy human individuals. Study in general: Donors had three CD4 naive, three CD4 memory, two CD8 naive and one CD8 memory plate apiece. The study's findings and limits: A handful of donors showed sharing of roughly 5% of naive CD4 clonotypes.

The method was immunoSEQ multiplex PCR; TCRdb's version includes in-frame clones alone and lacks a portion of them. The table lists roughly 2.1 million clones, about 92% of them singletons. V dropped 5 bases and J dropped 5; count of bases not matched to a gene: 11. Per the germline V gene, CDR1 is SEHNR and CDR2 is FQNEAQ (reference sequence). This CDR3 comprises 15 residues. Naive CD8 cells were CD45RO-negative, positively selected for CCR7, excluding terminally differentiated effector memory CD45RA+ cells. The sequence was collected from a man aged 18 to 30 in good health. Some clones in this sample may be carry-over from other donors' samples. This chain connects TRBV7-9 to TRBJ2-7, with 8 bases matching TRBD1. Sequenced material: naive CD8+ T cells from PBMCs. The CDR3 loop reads CASSPMDREVHEQYF. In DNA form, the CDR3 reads TGTGCCAGCAGCCCCATGGACAGGGAGGTCCACGAGCAGTACTTC. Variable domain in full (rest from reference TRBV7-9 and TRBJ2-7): DTGVSQNPRHKITKRGQNVTFRCDPISEHNRLYWYRQTLGQGPEFLTYFQNEAQLEKSRLLSDRFSAERPKGSFSTLEIQRTEQGDSAMYLCASSPMDREVHEQYFGPGTRLTVT.